Shown below are 20 T cell receptor beta chains from a single sample sequenced in a study of cytomegalovirus exposure and HLA in healthy donors. In the PCR, 60 Vbeta and 13 Jbeta primers were used. Some clones are missing from TCRdb's copy, which holds only in-frame ones; the method was immunoSEQ multiplex PCR. The sample has about 100,000 clones; around 73% are singletons. The source material was PBMCs. These receptors were taken from a man aged 25-45 years in good health and CMV-seronegative.

The genes are TRBV27 and TRBJ2-7, with 8 bases identical to TRBD2. There are 15 residues in the CDR3. V was clipped by 2 bases and J by 3 bases; unmatched bases: 6. Germline assignment: CDR1 MNHEY and CDR2 SMNVEV (reference sequence). The CDR3 DNA sequence: TGTGCCAGCAGTTTAACTAGCGGAACATTCTACGAGCAGTACTTC. Translated, it gives CASSLTSGTFYEQYF.

This chain links TRBV7-9 with TRBJ2-2, with 12 bases lining up with TRBD2. This CDR3 contains 16 residues. The V and J ends lost 6 bases and 4 bases, in that order; junction bases with no gene match: 6. Per the germline V gene, CDR1 is SEHNR and CDR2 is FQNEAQ (reference sequence). The CDR3 sequence: CASRALAGGPTGELFF. CDR3 nucleotide sequence: TGTGCCAGCAGAGCTCTAGCGGGGGGGCCCACCGGGGAGCTGTTTTTT.

This clone was seen only a few times. The chain recombines TRBV28 with TRBJ2-1; 9 nucleotides align to TRBD2. V shed 3 bases and J 10 bases; nucleotides not matched to a gene: 10. The CDR3 runs to 15 residues. Germline V gene data show CDR1 as MDHEN and CDR2 as SYDVKM. CDR3 DNA sequence: TGTGCCAGCAGTTTCGGGACTAGCAGGGTAGGCGAGCAGTTCTTC. It is translated as CASSFGTSRVGEQFF.

The V call is TRBV5-5, the J call TRBJ1-6; 10 bases agree with TRBD1. Germline lookup yields CDR1 SGHKS and CDR2 YYEKEE (reference sequence). The J segment lost 7 bases and the V segment lost 4 bases, leaving 8 bases of the junction unmatched. The CDR3 has 16 amino acids. The CDR3 nucleotides read TGTGCCAGCAGCGTGGCCCCGGGACAGGGGAATTCACCCCTCCACTTT. Amino acids: CASSVAPGQGNSPLHF.

The chain recombines TRBV5-5 with TRBJ1-1; D is possibly TRBD1 (5 bases). Germline CDR1 SGHKS, CDR2 YYEKEE (reference sequence). The CDR3 is 16 amino acids. Trimming cost V 4 bases and J 5 bases, with 21 bases left between them. The CDR3 region has the DNA TGTGCCAGCAGCCCGGAGTGGCCACAGGTCGGAACTGAAGCTTTCTTT. This translates into CASSPEWPQVGTEAFF.

The rearrangement joins TRBV6-6 to TRBJ2-2; the D gene is possibly TRBD1 (5 bases). The CDR3 sequence is 15 residues long. CDR1 and CDR2 (germline): MNHNY, SVGAGI (reference sequence). V dropped 7 bases and J dropped 0 bases, with 12 bases sitting between them. CDR3 sequence: CASTYDRTNTGELFF. CDR3 in DNA: TGTGCCAGCACCTATGACAGAACGAACACCGGGGAGCTGTTTTTT.

This clone was counted once. The chain employs TRBV7-9 and TRBJ2-7, with 7 bases fitting TRBD1. This CDR3 spans 14 amino acids. CDR1 SEHNR and CDR2 FQNEAQ come from the germline V gene (reference sequence). V lost 5 bases to trimming and J lost 0 bases; unmatched junction nucleotides: 4. The CDR3 DNA follows: TGTGCCAGCAGCCCGGGACAGAGCTCCTACGAGCAGTACTTC. This codes for CASSPGQSSYEQYF.

V gene TRBV7-3 combines with J gene TRBJ2-1; 7 bases are shared with TRBD1. V was clipped by 5 bases and J by 9 bases; unmatched bases: 7. Germline CDR1 SGHTA, CDR2 FQGTGA. This CDR3 is built from 13 residues. CDR3 region: CASSPTTGSEQFF. The CDR3 DNA follows: TGTGCCAGCAGCCCCACGACAGGGTCTGAGCAGTTCTTC.

Notes on this clone: This CDR3 is also generated by other DNA sequences in the sample. The CDR3 nucleotides read TGTGCCAGCTCACCCCGGGACAGCAAAGAGACCCAGTACTTC. Translated: CASSPRDSKETQYF. This chain uses TRBV18 with TRBJ2-5; TRBD1 agrees at 7 bases. The ends lost 3 bases at V and 3 bases at J; junction bases unmatched: 4. This CDR3 contains 14 residues. From germline, CDR1 is KGHSH and CDR2 LQKENI.

This clone came up once. This chain connects TRBV19 to TRBJ2-3, with TRBD2 matching over 10 bases. V dropped 3 bases and J dropped 3; count of bases not matched to a gene: 6. This CDR3 is built from 16 residues. The V gene's germline CDR1 is LNHDA and CDR2 SQIVND (reference sequence). CDR3 amino acids: CASSMVAGGPTDTQYF. DNA for the CDR3: TGTGCCAGTAGTATGGTAGCGGGGGGTCCTACAGATACGCAGTATTTT.

J is TRBJ2-7 and V is TRBV10-3, with 9 bases aligning to TRBD1. The germline V gene encodes CDR1 ENHRY and CDR2 SYGVKD. The V and J ends lost 7 bases and 4 bases, in that order; junction bases with no gene match: 8. This CDR3 spans 14 amino acids. CDR3 protein: CAITRTGAVYEQYF. CDR3 nucleotide sequence: TGTGCCATCACTAGGACAGGGGCGGTTTACGAGCAGTACTTC.

This chain uses TRBV9 with TRBJ2-3; weak D call: TRBD2 (6 bases). The CDR3 runs 14 residues. V lost 4 bases and J lost 5, with 14 bases in between. The germline CDR1 and CDR2 sequences are SGDLS and YYNGEE. DNA for the CDR3: TGTGCCAGCAGCTTCGACGTGGGGGGAGATACGCAGTATTTT. Protein: CASSFDVGGDTQYF.

This clone has a handful of counts. V is TRBV7-9 and J is TRBJ1-1; TRBD1 matches 7 bases. V gave up 4 bases and J gave up 1 base; unmatched junction bases: 9. This CDR3 region has 16 residues. Germline values: CDR1 SEHNR, CDR2 FQNEAQ (reference sequence). The CDR3 here is CASSSSWTGKNTEAFF. CDR3 coding DNA: TGTGCCAGCAGCTCATCCTGGACAGGAAAGAACACTGAAGCTTTCTTT. Filled out from reference TRBV7-9 and TRBJ1-1, the complete variable domain reads DTGVSQNPRHKITKRGQNVTFRCDPISEHNRLYWYRQTLGQGPEFLTYFQNEAQLEKSRLLSDRFSAERPKGSFSTLEIQRTEQGDSAMYLCASSSSWTGKNTEAFFGQGTRLTVV.

The chain combines TRBV27 with TRBJ2-5, with D possibly matching TRBD2 (6 bases). Near its end, the DNA agrees better with TRBJ2-7, so the J call may be wrong. This CDR3 has 13 amino acids. The germline V gene has CDR1 MNHEY and CDR2 SMNVEV (reference sequence). The CDR3 reads CASRGGFAYEQYF. The CDR3 DNA is TGTGCCAGCAGGGGGGGTTTCGCCTACGAGCAGTACTTC.

The rearrangement joins TRBV5-1 to TRBJ2-1, with D possibly being TRBD2 (5 bases). V was shortened by 0 bases and J by 0 bases, with 10 bases between the two germline ends. The CDR3 spans 16 residues. Germline V lookup: CDR1 SGHRS, CDR2 YFSETQ. The CDR3 DNA reads TGCGCCAGCAGCTTGGTTGGGGAGTACTCCTACAATGAGCAGTTCTTC. Translating gives CASSLVGEYSYNEQFF.

The CDR3 loop reads CAWSVTRVRTEAFF. In DNA form, the CDR3 reads TGTGCCTGGAGTGTAACCAGGGTTCGCACTGAAGCTTTCTTT. The V call is TRBV30, the J call TRBJ1-1, with D possibly being TRBD1 (5 bases). The CDR3 loop spans 14 amino acids. Germline assignment: CDR1 GTSNPN and CDR2 SVGIG (reference sequence). V lost 0 bases and J lost 4, with 12 bases in between. Full variable domain (remainder filled in from reference TRBV30 and TRBJ1-1): SQTIHQWPATLVQPVGSPLSLECTVEGTSNPNLYWYRQAAGRGLQLLFYSVGIGQISSEVPQNLSASRPQDRQFILSSKKLLLSDSGFYLCAWSVTRVRTEAFFGQGTRLTVV.

CDR3 DNA sequence: TGTGCCATCAGTGACCGGACTAGCGGAGACAATGAGCAGTTCTTC. Protein sequence: CAISDRTSGDNEQFF. This chain links TRBV10-3 with TRBJ2-1, with 10 nucleotides matching TRBD2. V dropped 3 bases and J dropped 5; count of bases not matched to a gene: 4. Germline-derived CDR1 and CDR2 are ENHRY and SYGVKD. CDR3 length equals 15 residues.

This chain links TRBV7-9 with TRBJ1-2; D might be TRBD1 (6 bases). Trimming stripped 6 bases from V and 2 bases from J, with 28 bases between. CDR3 length equals 19 residues. In germline, CDR1 is SEHNR, CDR2 FQNEAQ (reference sequence). DNA of the CDR3: TGTGCCAGCAGTCCAGGGGCAGTACAGGCTAGTCGACGGAACTATGGCTACACCTTC. Amino acid sequence: CASSPGAVQASRRNYGYTF.

This chain connects TRBV12-2 to TRBJ1-2; the D call TRBD1 from the table was never checked on the DNA. TRBV12-2 is a pseudogene locus. CDR3 length: 16 residues. CDR3 protein: CASRLVDRPGLYGYTF. For the CDR3, the DNA is TGTGCAAGTCGCTTAGTGGACAGACCAGGACTCTATGGCTACACCTTC.

V is TRBV7-2 and J is TRBJ1-1; the match to TRBD1 covers 7 bases. Losses at the gene ends were 5 bases for V and 5 bases for J; bases not matched to a gene: 11. This CDR3 is built from 15 residues. Germline CDR1 SGHTA, CDR2 FQGNSA. The CDR3: CASSRRDSLFTEAFF. The CDR3 DNA follows: TGTGCCAGCAGCCGCCGGGACAGCCTTTTTACTGAAGCTTTCTTT.